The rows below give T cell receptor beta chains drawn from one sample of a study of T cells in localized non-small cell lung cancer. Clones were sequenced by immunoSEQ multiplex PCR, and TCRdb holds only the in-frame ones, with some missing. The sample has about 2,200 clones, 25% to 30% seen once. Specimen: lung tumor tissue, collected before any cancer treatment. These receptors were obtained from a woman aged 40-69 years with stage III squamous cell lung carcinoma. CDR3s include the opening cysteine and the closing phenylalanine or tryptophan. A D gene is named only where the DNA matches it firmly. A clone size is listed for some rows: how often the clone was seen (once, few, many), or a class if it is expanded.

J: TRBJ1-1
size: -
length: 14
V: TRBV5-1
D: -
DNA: TGCGCCAGCAGCTTCAGGGGACAGAACACTGAAGCTTTCTTT
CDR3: CASSFRGQNTEAFF

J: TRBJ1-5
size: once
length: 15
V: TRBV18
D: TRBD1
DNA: TGTGCCAGCTCGCGATCCGGGACAGGGGATCAGCCCCAGCATTTT
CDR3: CASSRSGTGDQPQHF

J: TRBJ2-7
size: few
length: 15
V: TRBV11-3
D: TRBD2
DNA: TGTGCCAGCAGCGAGAGCACTAGCGGGTTCTACGAGCAGTACTTC
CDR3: CASSESTSGFYEQYF

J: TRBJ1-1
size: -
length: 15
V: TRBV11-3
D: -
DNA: TGTGCCAGCAGCTTAAGGTCCAGGCTGGGGACTGAAGCTTTCTTT
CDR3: CASSLRSRLGTEAFF

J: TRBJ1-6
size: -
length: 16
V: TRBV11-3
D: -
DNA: TGTGCCAGCAGCTTGGCGCCGTTTCTTACTAATTCACCCCTCCACTTT
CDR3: CASSLAPFLTNSPLHF

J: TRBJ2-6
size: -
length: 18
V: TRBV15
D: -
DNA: TGTGCCACCAGCAGAGAATCAGCTCTGAGCTCTGGGGCCAACGTCCTGACTTTC
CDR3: CATSRESALSSGANVLTF

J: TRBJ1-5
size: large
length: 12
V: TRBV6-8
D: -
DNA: TGTGCCAGCAGGAGGGGTAATCAGCCCCAGCATTTT
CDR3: CASRRGNQPQHF

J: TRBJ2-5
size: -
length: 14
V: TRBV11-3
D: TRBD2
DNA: TGTGCCAGCAGCTCCTCACTAGCGCAAGAGACCCAGTACTTC
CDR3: CASSSSLAQETQYF

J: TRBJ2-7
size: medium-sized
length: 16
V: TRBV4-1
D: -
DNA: TGCGCCAGCAGCCAAGACCCCGTCGGGCAGTACTACGAGCAGTACTTC
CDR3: CASSQDPVGQYYEQYF

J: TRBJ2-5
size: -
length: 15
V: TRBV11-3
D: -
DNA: TGTGCCAGCAGCTTAGGTCGGGGGAATCAAGAGACCCAGTACTTC
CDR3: CASSLGRGNQETQYF

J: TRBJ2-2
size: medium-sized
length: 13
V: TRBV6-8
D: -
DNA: TGTGCCAGCACGTCCCTGTACACCGGGGAGCTGTTTTTT
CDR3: CASTSLYTGELFF

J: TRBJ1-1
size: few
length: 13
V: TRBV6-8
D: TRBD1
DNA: TGTGCCATTACTCGGGACAGGGACACTGAAGCTTTCTTT
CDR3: CAITRDRDTEAFF

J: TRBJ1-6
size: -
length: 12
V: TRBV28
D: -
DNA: TGTGCCAGCACCCCCCCACGTGGGCCCCTCCACTTT
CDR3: CASTPPRGPLHF

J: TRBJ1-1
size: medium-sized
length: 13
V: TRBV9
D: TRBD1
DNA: TGTGCCAGCAGCGTATCGGGACAGACTGAAGCTTTCTTT
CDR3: CASSVSGQTEAFF

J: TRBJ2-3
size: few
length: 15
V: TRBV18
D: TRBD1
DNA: TGTGCCAGCTCCGAGGGGACAGGGGGCGCGGATACGCAGTATTTT
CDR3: CASSEGTGGADTQYF

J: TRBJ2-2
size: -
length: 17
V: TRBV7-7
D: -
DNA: TGTGCCAGCAGCCAAATGAGGGGCGGCGCGAACACCGGGGAGCTGTTTTTT
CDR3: CASSQMRGGANTGELFF

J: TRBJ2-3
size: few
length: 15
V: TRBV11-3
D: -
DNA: TGTGCCAGCAGCCTCCCGAAAGCAGGTGGGGATACGCAGTATTTT
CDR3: CASSLPKAGGDTQYF

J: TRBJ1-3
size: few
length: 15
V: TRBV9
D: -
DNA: TGTGCCAGCAGCGTAGTACCCGGGACTGGAAACACCATATATTTT
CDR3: CASSVVPGTGNTIYF

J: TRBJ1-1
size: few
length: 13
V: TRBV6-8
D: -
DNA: TGTGCCAGCAGTTCCATGTGGGGCACTGAAGCTTTCTTT
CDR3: CASSSMWGTEAFF

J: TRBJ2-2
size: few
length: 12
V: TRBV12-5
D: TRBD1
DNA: TGTGCCAGCGGACAGGGTCCCGGGGAGCTGTTTTTT
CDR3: CASGQGPGELFF

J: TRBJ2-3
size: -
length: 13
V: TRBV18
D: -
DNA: TGTGCCAGCTCGCCCAACCAGGTCGGTACGCAGTATTTT
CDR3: CASSPNQVGTQYF

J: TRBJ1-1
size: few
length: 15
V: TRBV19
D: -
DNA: TGTGCCAGTAGTGTCGAAGCTAGGGTGGGGACTGAAGCTTTCTTT
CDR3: CASSVEARVGTEAFF

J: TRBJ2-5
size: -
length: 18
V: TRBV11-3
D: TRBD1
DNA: TGTGCCAGCAGCCCCACAGCAGACGACAGGGGCCTACAAGAGACCCAGTACTTC
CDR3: CASSPTADDRGLQETQYF

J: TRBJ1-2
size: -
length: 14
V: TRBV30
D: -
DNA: TGTGCCTGGAGTGACCCCGCCCGGGGCTATGGCTACACCTTC
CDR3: CAWSDPARGYGYTF

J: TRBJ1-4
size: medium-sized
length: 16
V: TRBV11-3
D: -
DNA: TGTGCCAGCAGCCTACGGTCGTGGGGGGGTAATGAAAAACTGTTTTTT
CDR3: CASSLRSWGGNEKLFF

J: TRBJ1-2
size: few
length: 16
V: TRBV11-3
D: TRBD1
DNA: TGTGCCAGCAGCTTGCCTGGACAGGGGGTTTTTGGTGGCTACACCTTC
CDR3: CASSLPGQGVFGGYTF

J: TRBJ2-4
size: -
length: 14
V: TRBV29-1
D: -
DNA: TGCAGCGTTGAACGGGTTGCGGCCAAAAACATTCAGTACTTC
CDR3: CSVERVAAKNIQYF

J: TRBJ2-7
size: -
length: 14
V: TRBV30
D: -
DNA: TGTGCCTGGAGTCAGTACCCATCGAGGGGGGAGCAGTACTTC
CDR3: CAWSQYPSRGEQYF

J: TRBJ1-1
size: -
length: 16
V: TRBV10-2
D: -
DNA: TGCGCCAGCAGTCACCACGTCAGGGGTATGAACACTGAAGCTTTCTTT
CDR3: CASSHHVRGMNTEAFF

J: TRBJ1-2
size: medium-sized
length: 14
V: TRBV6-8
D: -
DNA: TGTGCCAGCAGGAAGGCGGACAGCCGTTATGGCTACACCTTC
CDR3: CASRKADSRYGYTF

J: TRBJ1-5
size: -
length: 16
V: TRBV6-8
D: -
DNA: TGTGCCAGCAGTTACTCAGGGCTCGGGGGCAATCAGCCCCAGCATTTT
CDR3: CASSYSGLGGNQPQHF

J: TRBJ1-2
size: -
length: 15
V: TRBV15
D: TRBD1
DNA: TGTGCCACCAGCAGACCTGACAGGGTTGGCTATGGCTACACCTTC
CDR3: CATSRPDRVGYGYTF

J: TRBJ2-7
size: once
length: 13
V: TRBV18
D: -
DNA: TGTGCCAGCTCACGGCCAGAGAGCTACGAGCAGTACTTC
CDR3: CASSRPESYEQYF

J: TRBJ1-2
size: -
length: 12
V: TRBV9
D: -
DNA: TGTGCCAGCGGGGACGGAAACTATGGCTACACCTTC
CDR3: CASGDGNYGYTF

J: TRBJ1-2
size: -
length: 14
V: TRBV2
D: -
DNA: TGTGCCAGCAGTTTTGAAGGGACGGCCTATGGCTACACCTTC
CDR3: CASSFEGTAYGYTF

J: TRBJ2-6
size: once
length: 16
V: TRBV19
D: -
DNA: TGTGCCAGTACCATCCCGAGGGTAGGTGGGGCCAACGTCCTGACTTTC
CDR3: CASTIPRVGGANVLTF

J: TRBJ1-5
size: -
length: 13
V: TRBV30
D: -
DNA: TGTGCCTGGAGTGTAACGGGCAATCAGCCCCAGCATTTT
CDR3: CAWSVTGNQPQHF

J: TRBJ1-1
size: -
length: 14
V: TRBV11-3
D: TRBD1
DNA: TGTGCCAGCAGCTTAGAACGACAGGGCCCCGAAGCTTTCTTT
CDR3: CASSLERQGPEAFF

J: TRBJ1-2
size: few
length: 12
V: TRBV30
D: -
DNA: TGTGCCTGGAGCGCAGGGGACTATGGCTACACCTTC
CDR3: CAWSAGDYGYTF

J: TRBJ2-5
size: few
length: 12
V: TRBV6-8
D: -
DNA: TGTGCCAGCGCGGAGAGTTCCGAGACCCAGTACTTC
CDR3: CASAESSETQYF

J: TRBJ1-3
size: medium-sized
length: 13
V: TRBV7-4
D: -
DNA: TGTGCCAGCAGCTTAAACAAGGGAAACACCATATATTTT
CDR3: CASSLNKGNTIYF

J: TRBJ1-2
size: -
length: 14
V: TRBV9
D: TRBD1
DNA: TGTGCCAGCAGCGTAGTAGGTCAGGGGGACGGCTACACCTTC
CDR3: CASSVVGQGDGYTF

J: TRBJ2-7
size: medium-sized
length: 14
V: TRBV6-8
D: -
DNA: TGTGCCAGCAGGGACGGGGGAGATCTCTACGAGCAGTACTTC
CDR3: CASRDGGDLYEQYF

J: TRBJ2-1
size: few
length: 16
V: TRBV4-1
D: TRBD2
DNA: TGCGCCAGCAGCCGGGGACTAGCGGGCTCCTACAATGAGCAGTTCTTC
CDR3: CASSRGLAGSYNEQFF

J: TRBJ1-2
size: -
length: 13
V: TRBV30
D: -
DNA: TGTGCCTGGAGTGTTCAGTCGGGGTATGGCTACACCTTC
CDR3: CAWSVQSGYGYTF

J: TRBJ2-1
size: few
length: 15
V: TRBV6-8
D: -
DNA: TGTGCCAGCAGCCCTCCGTTGGGACCCTACAATGAGCAGTTCTTC
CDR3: CASSPPLGPYNEQFF